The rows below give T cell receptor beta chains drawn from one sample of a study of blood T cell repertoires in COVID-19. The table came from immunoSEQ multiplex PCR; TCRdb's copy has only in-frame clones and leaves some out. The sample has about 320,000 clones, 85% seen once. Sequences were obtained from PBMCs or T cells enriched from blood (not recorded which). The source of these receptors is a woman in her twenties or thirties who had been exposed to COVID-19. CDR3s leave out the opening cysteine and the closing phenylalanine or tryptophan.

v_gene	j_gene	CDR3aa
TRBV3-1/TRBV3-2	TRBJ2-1	ASSQPPTSGGNSGEQF
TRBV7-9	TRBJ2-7	ASSSARTASYEQY
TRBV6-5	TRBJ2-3	ASSYYSGGTDTQY
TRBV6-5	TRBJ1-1	ASSPSSGGEAF
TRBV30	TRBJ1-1	AWSVLGLTEAF
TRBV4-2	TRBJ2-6	ASSPLTGESGANVLT
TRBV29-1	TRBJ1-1	SVGWGSGTEAF
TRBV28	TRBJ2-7	ASSYLRGYEQY
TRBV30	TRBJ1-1	AWRPQGVDTEAF
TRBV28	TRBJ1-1	ASTTAGQGNTEAF
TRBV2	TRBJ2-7	ASEDWASGRANSYEQY
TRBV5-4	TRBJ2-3	ASSLQEDTQY
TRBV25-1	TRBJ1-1	ASSRAGDLAEAF
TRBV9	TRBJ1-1	ASSTPIQGGNTEAF
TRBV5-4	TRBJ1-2	ASSSTGRNYGYT
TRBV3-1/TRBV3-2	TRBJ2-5	ASSRGTGAGETQY
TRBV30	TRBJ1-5	AWAKTGSQPQH
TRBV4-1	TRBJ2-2	ASSQDREIGELF
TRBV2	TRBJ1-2	ASSEFGTTGYT
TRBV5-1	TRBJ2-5	ASSFRMGQGSETQY
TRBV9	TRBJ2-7	ASSPSGGASYEQY
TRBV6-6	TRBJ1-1	ASSTDSEAF
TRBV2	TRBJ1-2	ASSKTVAGVGGYT
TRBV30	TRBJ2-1	ASLPLAGWEQF
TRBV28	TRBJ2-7	ASSFTNQLGEQY
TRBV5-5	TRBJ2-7	ASSPEGTGFEQY
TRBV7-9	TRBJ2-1	ASSFQGANNEQF
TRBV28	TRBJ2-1	ASSWVSGDQF
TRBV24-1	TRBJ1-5	ATSDQVAQH
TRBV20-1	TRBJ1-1	SAVDGTEAF
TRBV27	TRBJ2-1	ASVGTSGRATQRNEQF
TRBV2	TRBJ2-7	ASRTGGRSYEQY
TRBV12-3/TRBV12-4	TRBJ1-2	ASRHRAGDGYT
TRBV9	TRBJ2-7	ASSRTSGTSAKQY
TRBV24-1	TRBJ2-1	ATSDAPWDNYNEQF
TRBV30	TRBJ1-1	AWSRSPNTEAF
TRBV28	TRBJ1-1	ASSFVGRPEAF
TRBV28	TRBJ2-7	ASSLGGSGNNEQY
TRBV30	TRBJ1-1	AWKGDGDRGTNTEAF
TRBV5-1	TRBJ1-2	ASSIGQGAYGYT
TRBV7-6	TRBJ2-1	ASSGWAAGSYNEQF
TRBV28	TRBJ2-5	ASRDRGGSGETQY
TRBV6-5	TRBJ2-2	ASRPAGNTGELF
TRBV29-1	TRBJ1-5	SVSGTGGQPQH
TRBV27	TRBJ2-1	ASSLGLAVNNEQF
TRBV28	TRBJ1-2	ASSGAGQSYGYT
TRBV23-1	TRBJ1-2	ASPWGGAEGYT
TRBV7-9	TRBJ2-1	ASSRTAQRVYNEQF
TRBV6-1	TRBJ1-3	ASSEFPGNTIY
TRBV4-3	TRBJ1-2	ASSQDSGAGQIFYGYT
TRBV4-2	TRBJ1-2	ASSQWYPPGQGIHGYT
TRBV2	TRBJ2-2	ASRRRDRGFVGELF